Listed below are T cell receptor beta chains from one sample, sequenced in a study of blood T cell repertoires in COVID-19. Assay used: immunoSEQ multiplex PCR; TCRdb lists only in-frame clones, some missing. The sample carries about 500,000 clones, roughly nine tenths recorded once. The sample comprised PBMCs or T cells enriched from blood (not recorded which). The receptors here all came from a woman aged 18-29 years who had recovered from COVID-19. CDR3s include the opening cysteine and the closing phenylalanine or tryptophan. D genes are given only for firm matches. Clone size is shown for a subset of rows, as once, few, many or a class of expanded clone.

CASSVDRTPPVEAFF	TGCGCCAGCAGTGTGGACAGAACCCCTCCAGTTGAAGCTTTCTTT	TRBJ1-1	once	-	TRBV10-1
CASSLGPTKNTEAFF	TGTGCCAGCAGCTTGGGCCCTACTAAGAACACTGAAGCTTTCTTT	TRBJ1-1	-	-	TRBV5-5
CSVGNTENIQYF	TGCAGCGTTGGGAACACAGAAAACATTCAGTACTTC	TRBJ2-4	-	-	TRBV29-1
CACERDREETQYF	TGTGCCTGCGAACGGGACAGGGAAGAGACCCAGTACTTC	TRBJ2-5	-	TRBD1	TRBV30
CASSLWTAQNTEAFF	TGTGCCAGCTCACTGTGGACAGCGCAAAACACTGAAGCTTTCTTT	TRBJ1-1	-	-	TRBV18
CSVVGGGRNIQYF	TGCAGCGTTGTGGGCGGGGGGAGAAACATTCAGTACTTC	TRBJ2-4	-	TRBD2	TRBV29-1
CASSLRQGETQYF	TGTGCCAGCTCACTCAGACAGGGGGAGACCCAGTACTTC	TRBJ2-5	-	TRBD1	TRBV18
CSVTQGFGGYTF	TGCAGCGTCACCCAGGGTTTTGGTGGCTACACCTTC	TRBJ1-2	once	-	TRBV29-1
CATEEANYGYTF	TGTGCCACTGAGGAAGCTAACTATGGCTACACCTTC	TRBJ1-2	-	-	TRBV7-9
CASSYRASGNTIYF	TGTGCCAGTAGCTACAGGGCTTCTGGAAACACCATATATTTT	TRBJ1-3	once	-	TRBV19
CASSEPGSPYEQYF	TGTGCCAGCAGTGAACCAGGGTCCCCCTACGAGCAGTACTTC	TRBJ2-7	-	-	TRBV25-1
CASSLEGTGIYEQYF	TGTGCCAGCAGCTTAGAAGGGACAGGGATCTACGAGCAGTACTTC	TRBJ2-7	-	TRBD1	TRBV11-2
CASSQSGLRTDTQYF	TGTGCCAGCAGCCAAAGCGGTCTTCGCACAGATACGCAGTATTTT	TRBJ2-3	-	-	TRBV14
CSVRGGSIGYTF	TGCAGCGTGCGGGGTGGATCTATTGGCTACACCTTC	TRBJ1-2	-	-	TRBV29-1
CASSPPRPGGYTDTQYF	TGTGCCAGCAGTCCACCTCGCCCAGGCGGGTACACAGATACGCAGTATTTT	TRBJ2-3	-	-	TRBV27
CASSVGGASWNEQYF	TGTGCCAGTTCCGTGGGGGGGGCGTCTTGGAACGAGCAGTACTTC	TRBJ2-7	-	-	TRBV6-6
CASSLLGAGGGDTQYF	TGTGCCAGCAGTCTATTGGGAGCGGGGGGTGGGGATACGCAGTATTTT	TRBJ2-3	once	TRBD2	TRBV27
CASSQSEDNQPQHF	TGTGCCAGCAGTCAATCCGAGGACAATCAGCCCCAGCATTTT	TRBJ1-5	-	-	TRBV7-9
CASSPGLLNTGELFF	TGCGCCAGCAGCCCGGGACTTTTGAACACCGGGGAGCTGTTTTTT	TRBJ2-2	-	-	TRBV5-1
CAIRSQNMNTEAFF	TGTGCCATCAGATCCCAGAATATGAACACTGAAGCTTTCTTT	TRBJ1-1	-	-	TRBV10-3
CASSLSGGGQPQHF	TGTGCCAGCAGCTTATCTGGGGGGGGGCAGCCCCAGCATTTT	TRBJ1-5	once	-	TRBV11-2
CASGLETGPSNQPQHF	TGTGCTAGTGGTTTGGAAACAGGGCCTAGCAATCAGCCCCAGCATTTT	TRBJ1-5	-	-	TRBV12-5
CAWSIQGNTEAFF	TGTGCCTGGAGTATACAGGGTAACACTGAAGCTTTCTTT	TRBJ1-1	-	-	TRBV30
CASSLGEEGTEAFF	TGTGCCAGCAGCTTAGGGGAGGAAGGCACTGAAGCTTTCTTT	TRBJ1-1	-	-	TRBV7-9
CASSQGQGDTEAFF	TGTGCCAGCAGCCAAGGACAGGGGGACACTGAAGCTTTCTTT	TRBJ1-1	-	TRBD1	TRBV3-1/TRBV3-2
CASSPRAGLDTGELFF	TGCGCCAGCAGCCCTAGGGCGGGGCTCGACACCGGGGAGCTGTTTTTT	TRBJ2-2	-	-	TRBV4-1
CASSLDPGDSYEQYF	TGCGCCAGCAGCTTGGACCCAGGGGACTCCTACGAGCAGTACTTC	TRBJ2-7	-	-	TRBV5-1
CASNEGNQPQHF	TGTGCCAGTAATGAGGGCAATCAGCCCCAGCATTTT	TRBJ1-5	few	-	TRBV19
CAISTGLEGYTF	TGTGCCATCAGCACAGGGTTGGAGGGCTACACCTTC	TRBJ1-2	once	-	TRBV10-3
CAISESLEQGKEKLFF	TGTGCCATCAGTGAGTCGTTGGAACAGGGGAAAGAAAAACTGTTTTTT	TRBJ1-4	-	TRBD1	TRBV10-3
CASSLFSTGELFF	TGTGCCAGCAGCTTGTTCAGCACCGGGGAGCTGTTTTTT	TRBJ2-2	-	-	TRBV5-4
CATGGGVNYGYTF	TGTGCCACGGGGGGGGGTGTTAACTATGGCTACACCTTC	TRBJ1-2	-	-	TRBV11-2
CASSLELLGGSPPLHF	TGTGCCAGCAGCTTAGAACTATTGGGGGGTAGTCCACCCCTCCACTTT	TRBJ1-6	-	-	TRBV11-2
CASSPTVLTPLHF	TGTGCCAGCAGCCCTACAGTTCTAACACCCCTCCACTTT	TRBJ1-6	many	-	TRBV7-2
CASGDRINEQFF	TGTGCCAGCGGAGACAGGATAAATGAGCAGTTCTTC	TRBJ2-1	-	-	TRBV21-1
CASSLGGRLGNTIYF	TGCGCCAGCAGCTTGGGGGGGCGCTTAGGAAACACCATATATTTT	TRBJ1-3	-	-	TRBV5-1
CSVEEGDTGEAFF	TGCAGCGTTGAAGAGGGGGATACAGGGGAAGCTTTCTTT	TRBJ1-1	-	-	TRBV29-1
CASSALRINEKLFF	TGTGCCAGCAGCGCACTGAGGATTAATGAAAAACTGTTTTTT	TRBJ1-4	-	-	TRBV6-5
CASRRGQGSGELFF	TGCGCCAGCAGAAGGGGACAGGGGTCCGGGGAGCTGTTTTTT	TRBJ2-2	-	TRBD1	TRBV5-1
CASSPTPETGGLDEQYF	TGTGCCAGCTCCCCCACCCCCGAGACAGGGGGTTTGGACGAGCAGTACTTC	TRBJ2-7	-	TRBD1	TRBV25-1
CASSLGGQGSYEQYF	TGTGCCAGCTCGTTGGGGGGGCAGGGCTCCTACGAGCAGTACTTC	TRBJ2-7	-	-	TRBV7-3
CATSRDSGTGLGGYTF	TGTGCCACCAGCAGAGATTCTGGGACAGGTTTAGGGGGCTACACCTTC	TRBJ1-2	-	TRBD1	TRBV15
CASSQRGYGYTF	TGTGCCAGCAGCCAAAGGGGCTATGGCTACACCTTC	TRBJ1-2	-	-	TRBV3-1/TRBV3-2
CPSRVVEGYTF	TGTCCCTCTCGAGTTGTCGAGGGCTACACCTTC	TRBJ1-2	-	-	TRBV21-1
CASSQEESAVGLYEQYF	TGTGCCAGCAGCCAAGAGGAGTCGGCAGTCGGGTTATACGAGCAGTACTTC	TRBJ2-7	once	-	TRBV3-1/TRBV3-2
CASSSGGQRNTEAFF	TGCGCCAGCAGCTCGGGCGGACAGAGGAACACTGAAGCTTTCTTT	TRBJ1-1	-	-	TRBV5-1
CASSRQSASSYEQYF	TGTGCCAGCAGCCGACAATCAGCCTCGTCCTACGAGCAGTACTTC	TRBJ2-7	once	-	TRBV3-1/TRBV3-2
CASSHQEETQYF	TGCGCCAGCAGCCACCAGGAAGAGACCCAGTACTTC	TRBJ2-5	-	-	TRBV4-1
CASSLEGGGEGEQFF	TGCGCCAGCAGCTTGGAAGGGGGCGGGGAAGGTGAGCAGTTCTTC	TRBJ2-1	-	-	TRBV5-1
CASGAGNQPQHF	TGTGCCAGCGGGGCGGGGAATCAGCCCCAGCATTTT	TRBJ1-5	-	-	TRBV6-5
CASWGGNQPQHF	TGTGCCAGCTGGGGAGGAAATCAGCCCCAGCATTTT	TRBJ1-5	-	-	TRBV28
CASSRTSLQGNSPLHF	TGTGCCAGCAGCCGAACCTCCCTTCAGGGGAATTCACCCCTCCACTTT	TRBJ1-6	-	-	TRBV27
CASSDGRGSEKLFF	TGTGCCAGCAGTGATGGCAGGGGAAGCGAAAAACTGTTTTTT	TRBJ1-4	-	-	TRBV6-1
CASSEPTGRNQPQHF	TGTGCCAGCAGTGAACCCACGGGGAGGAATCAGCCCCAGCATTTT	TRBJ1-5	-	-	TRBV6-1
CASSAVNTEAFF	TGCGCCAGCAGTGCCGTTAACACTGAAGCTTTCTTT	TRBJ1-1	once	-	TRBV10-2
CASSYSMDRDSYGYTF	TGTGCCAGCAGTTACTCGATGGACAGGGACTCCTATGGCTACACCTTC	TRBJ1-2	-	TRBD1	TRBV6-5
CAWSVGQGHYGYTF	TGTGCCTGGAGTGTGGGACAGGGACACTATGGCTACACCTTC	TRBJ1-2	-	TRBD1	TRBV30
CASSHEGSSYTGELFF	TGTGCCAGCAGCCACGAGGGCAGCTCATACACCGGGGAGCTGTTTTTT	TRBJ2-2	-	-	TRBV7-6
CASSLTGTGNTIYF	TGTGCCAGCAGCTTGACAGGGACAGGAAACACCATATATTTT	TRBJ1-3	once	-	TRBV5-5
CASSYTSSGTGKEQYF	TGTGCCAGCAGCTATACTTCCTCCGGGACAGGGAAGGAGCAGTACTTC	TRBJ2-7	-	TRBD1	TRBV7-9